This note documents a single TCR beta chain sequence. The data stem from a study of PD-L1 blockade in urothelial cancer. Trimming removed 3 bases from V and 0 bases from J; junction bases left unmatched: 5. The CDR3 is 17 residues long. Looked up from germline, CDR1 is MNHNS and CDR2 is SASEGT. Stated time point: peripheral blood 6 weeks after treatment start. Synthetic TCR analog templates were spiked into all PCRs individually. TCRdb's table, derived via immunoSEQ multiplex PCR, lists solely in-frame clones and lacks some. The sample includes 120,000 or so clones, around 88% of them seen just once. J is TRBJ1-6 and V is TRBV6-1, with TRBD1 matching 7 bases. The input for sequencing was PBMCs, taken around atezolizumab (anti-PD-L1) treatment. The TCR originated in a man aged 50 to 59 with urothelial cancer. The CDR3 DNA reads TGTGCCAGCAGTGATATGGGACAGAGCTCCTATAATTCACCCCTCCACTTT. Translation gives CASSDMGQSSYNSPLHF.